This TCR beta chain was captured by sequencing in a study of T cells in Graves' hyperthyroidism and ophthalmopathy (dated by TCRdb to between 2017 and 2020). Study-level background: Peripheral blood samples were taken at initial diagnosis, before any treatment was given. TCR V-J signatures able to tell the groups apart were searched for in a discovery cohort of 100 patients, of whom approximately 40 had Graves' ophthalmopathy and 55 to 60 had stable Graves' hyperthyroidism. Prospective prediction of ophthalmopathy was tested in an independent validation cohort consisting of fewer than 20 hyperthyroidism patients and around 16 patients who later progressed to ophthalmopathy. The 100 discovery patients were divided at random into training and test sets in a 7:3 ratio. In about six Graves' hyperthyroidism patients, the study also compared T-cell repertoires from thyroid tissue with T-cell repertoires from blood. After blood sampling, hyperthyroidism patients were treated with methimazole at a starting dose of 30 mg daily, and ophthalmopathy patients were treated with high-dose intravenous methylprednisolone. TCR Vbeta CDR3 sequencing of some 140 peripheral blood samples (over 40 ophthalmopathy, around 80 hyperthyroidism and roughly 17 progressor patients) is reported in the paper.

Ophthalmopathy patients had moderately to severely active disease, with a Clinical Activity Score of 3 or more, a NOSPECS grade of 4 or more, and a disease duration of less than 3 months. The study excluded patients with uncontrolled infections, other autoimmune diseases, pregnancy or lactation. Diagnoses were based on clinical symptoms, serum thyroxine and TRAb, thyroid ultrasound and orbital computed tomography. PBMCs were separated from 10 ml of fresh peripheral blood using Ficoll-Paque density gradient centrifugation. Total RNA was extracted with Trizol reagent, and quality was checked on an Agilent 2100 Bioanalyzer. Ten or more counts support this clonotype. The antigen it binds to is not known. Base quality data are lacking; no much larger clone is found one base away. The TCR beta CDR3 regions were amplified from the RNA transcripts. The first round of RT-PCR for the TCR CDR3 was performed with the HTBI primer set and the Qiagen OneStep RT-PCR kit. The libraries were constructed in a second round of multiplex PCR and then size-selected and purified. Sequencing of the libraries was done on an Illumina HiSeq2000 using paired-end 100 bp reads. The authors' analysis ran thus. Raw data were processed with SOAPnuke, discarding reads with adapters, uncalled bases, mean Phred below 15, or no exact constant-primer or identifier match. High-quality paired reads were merged with COPE v1.2.5, and unique nucleotide sequences were defined as clonotypes. MiTCR v1.1 was used to align the clonotypes against IMGT TRBV, TRBD and TRBJ reference segments. Analysis was restricted to V-J combinations with a frequency above 0.0001, which covered about 99% of repertoires. A TCS score was defined as the ratio of F50 (clonal expansion) to E x V (chaos), with BLOSUM62-based TCRdist applied between CDR3 peptides within each V-J. Welch's t-statistics and random forest reduced fewer than 550 V-J features to 10 to 15, which were used in a naive Bayes classifier (R e1071). Clones were called with MiXCR by TCRdb after fastp trimmed the public reads at Q25, and only in-frame beta chains were retained. When rows share a CDR3 protein, they turn into one entry using the most common DNA and genes. TCRdb's processing, not the study's, gives the V and J calls here. The sample has a few hundred thousand distinct CDR3 sequences on record, over 15% of them singletons. Clones ranked in the top ten supply about 16% of the sample.

Study-wide findings and limitations: Sample size was not statistically predetermined, and blinding of investigators to group allocation was not performed. Most expanded thyroid clonotypes (frequency above 0.001) were also found in blood, which suggests that blood repertoires may mirror thyroid immune responses. During validation, the model predicted progression to ophthalmopathy a median of roughly 7.1 months ahead of onset, with more than 60% sensitivity and about 72% specificity. In cross-validation, a model built on a 13 V-J signature told ophthalmopathy apart from stable hyperthyroidism with approximately 90% sensitivity and about 81% specificity, and in testing the same model reached 80%/75%.

At the junction V is shortened by 7 bases and J by 6 bases, with 21 bases in between. Reading from cysteine to phenylalanine, the CDR3 counts 16 amino acids. Kept here is only the CDR3 DNA, which spans 48 bases and is read in frame from base 1. The rearrangement combines TRBV12-3 or TRBV12-4 with TRBJ2-2; a tentative D call is TRBD2 (6 bases match). The receptor was isolated from a middle-aged woman with Graves' ophthalmopathy. The sample comprised blood. The CDR3 loop reads CASTLGGMIISGELFF. The DNA sequence reads TGTGCCAGCACCCTGGGGGGAATGATTATTTCCGGGGAGCTGTTTTTT.